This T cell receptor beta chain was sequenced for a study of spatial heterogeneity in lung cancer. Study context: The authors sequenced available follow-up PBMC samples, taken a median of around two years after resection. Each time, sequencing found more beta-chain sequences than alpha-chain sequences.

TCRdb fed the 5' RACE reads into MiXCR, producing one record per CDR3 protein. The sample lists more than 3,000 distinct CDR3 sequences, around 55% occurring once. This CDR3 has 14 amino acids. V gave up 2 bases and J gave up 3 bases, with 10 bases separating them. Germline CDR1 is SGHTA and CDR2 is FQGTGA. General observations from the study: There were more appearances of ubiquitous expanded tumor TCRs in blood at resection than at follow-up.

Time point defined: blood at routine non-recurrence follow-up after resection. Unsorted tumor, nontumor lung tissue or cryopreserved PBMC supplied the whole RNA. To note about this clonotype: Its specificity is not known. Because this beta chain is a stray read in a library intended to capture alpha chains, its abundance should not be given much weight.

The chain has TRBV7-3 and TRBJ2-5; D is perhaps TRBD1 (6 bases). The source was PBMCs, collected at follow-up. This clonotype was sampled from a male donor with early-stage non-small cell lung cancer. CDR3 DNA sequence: TGTGCCAGCAGCTTAGGACAGAGCGAAGAGACCCAGTACTTC. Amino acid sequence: CASSLGQSEETQYF.